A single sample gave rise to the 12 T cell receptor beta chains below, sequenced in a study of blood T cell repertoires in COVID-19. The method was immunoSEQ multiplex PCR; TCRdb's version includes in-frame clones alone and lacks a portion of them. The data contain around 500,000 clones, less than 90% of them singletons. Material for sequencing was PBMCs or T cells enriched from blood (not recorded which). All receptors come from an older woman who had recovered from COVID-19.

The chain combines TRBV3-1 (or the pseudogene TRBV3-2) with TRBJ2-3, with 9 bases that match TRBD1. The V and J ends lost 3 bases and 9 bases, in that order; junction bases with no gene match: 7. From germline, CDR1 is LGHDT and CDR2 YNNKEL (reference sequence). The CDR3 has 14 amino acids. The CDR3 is CASSHGTGLTTQYF. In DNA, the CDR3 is TGTGCCAGCAGCCACGGGACAGGGCTCACAACGCAGTATTTT.

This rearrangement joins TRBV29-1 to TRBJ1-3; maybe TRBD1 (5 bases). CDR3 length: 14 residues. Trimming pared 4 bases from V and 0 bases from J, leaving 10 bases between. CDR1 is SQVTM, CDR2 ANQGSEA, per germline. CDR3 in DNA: TGCAGCGTTGTCGGGGGGTTCTCTGGAAACACCATATATTTT. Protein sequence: CSVVGGFSGNTIYF.

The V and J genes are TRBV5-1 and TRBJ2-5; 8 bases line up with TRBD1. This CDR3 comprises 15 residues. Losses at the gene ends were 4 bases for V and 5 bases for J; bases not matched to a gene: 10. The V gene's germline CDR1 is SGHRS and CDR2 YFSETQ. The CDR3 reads CASSRRGQGTETQYF. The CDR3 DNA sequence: TGCGCCAGCAGCAGGAGAGGACAGGGAACGGAGACCCAGTACTTC.

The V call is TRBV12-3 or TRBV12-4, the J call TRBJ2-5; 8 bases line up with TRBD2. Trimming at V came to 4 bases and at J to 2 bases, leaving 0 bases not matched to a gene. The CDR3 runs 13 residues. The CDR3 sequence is CASSSGGQETQYF. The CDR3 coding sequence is TGTGCCAGCAGTTCGGGGGGGCAAGAGACCCAGTACTTC.

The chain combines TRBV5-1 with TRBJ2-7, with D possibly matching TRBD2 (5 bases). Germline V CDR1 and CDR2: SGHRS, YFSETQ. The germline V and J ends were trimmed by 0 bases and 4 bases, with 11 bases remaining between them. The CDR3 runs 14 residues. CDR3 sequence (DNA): TGCGCCAGCAGCTTGGGGGGAGACCAATACGAGCAGTACGTC. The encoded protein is CASSLGGDQYEQYV.

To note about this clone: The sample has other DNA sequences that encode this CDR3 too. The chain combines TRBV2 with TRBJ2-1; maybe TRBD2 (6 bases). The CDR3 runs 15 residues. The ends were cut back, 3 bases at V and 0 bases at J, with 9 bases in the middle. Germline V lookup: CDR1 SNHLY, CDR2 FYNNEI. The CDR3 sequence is CASSEGRSSYNEQFF. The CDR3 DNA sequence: TGTGCCAGCAGTGAGGGGAGGAGCTCCTACAATGAGCAGTTCTTC.

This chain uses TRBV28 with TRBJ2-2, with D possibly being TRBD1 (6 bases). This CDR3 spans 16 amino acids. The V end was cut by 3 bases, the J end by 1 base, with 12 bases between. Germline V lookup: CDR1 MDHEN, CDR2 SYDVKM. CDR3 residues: CASSLLGAGNTGELFF. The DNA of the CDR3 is TGTGCCAGCAGTTTGTTGGGGGCAGGGAACACCGGGGAGCTGTTTTTT.

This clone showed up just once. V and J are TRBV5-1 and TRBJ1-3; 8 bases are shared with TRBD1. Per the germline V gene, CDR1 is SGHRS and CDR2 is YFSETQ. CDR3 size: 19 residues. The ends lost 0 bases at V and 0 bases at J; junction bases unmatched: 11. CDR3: CASSLEGQGAPLSGNTIYF. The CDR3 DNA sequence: TGCGCCAGCAGCTTGGAAGGACAGGGCGCCCCTCTCTCTGGAAACACCATATATTTT.

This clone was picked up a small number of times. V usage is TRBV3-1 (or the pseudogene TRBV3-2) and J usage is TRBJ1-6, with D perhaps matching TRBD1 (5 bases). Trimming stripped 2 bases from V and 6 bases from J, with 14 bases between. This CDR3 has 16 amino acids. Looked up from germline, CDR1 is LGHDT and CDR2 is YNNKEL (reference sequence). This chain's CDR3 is CASSQSTVNPNSPLHF. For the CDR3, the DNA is TGTGCCAGCAGCCAATCGACAGTCAACCCTAATTCACCCCTCCACTTT.

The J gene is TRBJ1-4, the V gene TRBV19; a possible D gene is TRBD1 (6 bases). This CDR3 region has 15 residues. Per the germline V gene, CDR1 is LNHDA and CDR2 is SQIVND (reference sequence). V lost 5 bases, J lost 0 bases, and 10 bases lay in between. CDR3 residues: CASSETGTTNEKLFF. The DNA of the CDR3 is TGTGCCAGTAGTGAAACAGGGACAACTAATGAAAAACTGTTTTTT. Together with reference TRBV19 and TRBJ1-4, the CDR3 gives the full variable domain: DGGITQSPKYLFRKEGQNVTLSCEQNLNHDAMYWYRQDPGQGLRLIYYSQIVNDFQKGDIAEGYSVSREKKESFPLTVTSAQKNPTAFYLCASSETGTTNEKLFFGSGTQLSVL.

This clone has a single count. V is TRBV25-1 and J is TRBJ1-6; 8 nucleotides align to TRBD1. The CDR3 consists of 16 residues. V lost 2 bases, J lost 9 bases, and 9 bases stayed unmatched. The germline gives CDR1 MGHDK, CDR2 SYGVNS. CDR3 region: CASSEPRVGTGSPLHF. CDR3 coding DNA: TGTGCCAGCAGTGAACCCCGCGTGGGGACAGGTTCACCCCTCCACTTT.

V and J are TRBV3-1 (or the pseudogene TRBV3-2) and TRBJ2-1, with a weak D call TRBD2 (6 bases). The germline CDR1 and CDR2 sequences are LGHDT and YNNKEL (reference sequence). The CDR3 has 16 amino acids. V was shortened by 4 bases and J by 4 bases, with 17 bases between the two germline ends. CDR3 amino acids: CASSRSAGVGYNEQFF. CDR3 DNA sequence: TGTGCCAGCAGCCGGTCAGCGGGCGTCGGGTACAATGAGCAGTTCTTC.